The 24 T cell receptor beta chains listed next were all sequenced from one sample in a study of cytomegalovirus exposure and HLA in healthy donors. PCR employed 60 Vbeta and 13 Jbeta primers. Some clones are missing from TCRdb's copy, which holds only in-frame ones; the method was immunoSEQ multiplex PCR. The sample lists 130,000 to 150,000 clones; under 85% were seen once. The material sequenced was PBMCs. The receptors shown here come from a woman in her forties in good health and CMV-seropositive.

The CDR3 here is CASDSGQVMNTEAFF. CDR3 bases: TGTGCCAGCGACTCCGGACAGGTGATGAACACTGAAGCTTTCTTT. The genes are TRBV6-1 and TRBJ1-1, with 7 positions matching TRBD1. The V segment lost 8 bases and the J segment 0 bases; nucleotides outside the gene matches: 9. Germline V gene sequence: CDR1 MNHNS, CDR2 SASEGT. The CDR3 has 15 amino acids.

This sequence joins TRBV2 and TRBJ1-2; D is undetermined. Trimming pared 7 bases from V and 0 bases from J, leaving 12 bases between. This CDR3 is built from 14 residues. In germline, CDR1 is SNHLY, CDR2 FYNNEI. CDR3 DNA: TGTGCCAGCACGGTCTTCGGTACTAACTATGGCTACACCTTC. The encoded protein is CASTVFGTNYGYTF.

The V call is TRBV11-3, the J call TRBJ1-1; weak D call: TRBD1 (5 bases). The germline V gene has CDR1 SGHNT and CDR2 YENEEA. The ends were cut back, 1 base at V and 1 base at J, with 22 bases in the middle. The CDR3 is 19 residues long. The CDR3 DNA reads TGTGCCAGCAGCTTAGGGAGGGGCCGCCTCCTAAGCCCGAACACTGAAGCTTTCTTT. Its protein product is CASSLGRGRLLSPNTEAFF.

The chain joins TRBV28 to TRBJ1-5; D is unresolved. The CDR3 contains 15 residues. The germline V gene has CDR1 MDHEN and CDR2 SYDVKM. V lost 3 bases and J 2 bases, leaving 11 bases between the germline ends. Here the CDR3 DNA reads TGTGCCAGCAGTTTGCGGGGATCGGGCAATCAGCCCCAGCATTTT. It codes for CASSLRGSGNQPQHF. Full variable domain (rest looked up from reference TRBV28 and TRBJ1-5): DVKVTQSSRYLVKRTGEKVFLECVQDMDHENMFWYRQDPGLGLRLIYFSYDVKMKEKGDIPEGYSVSREKKERFSLILESASTNQTSMYLCASSLRGSGNQPQHFGDGTRLSIL.

J is TRBJ2-3 and V is TRBV27; weak D call: TRBD1 (6 bases). V gave up 6 bases and J gave up 0 bases, with 13 bases separating them. This CDR3 has 15 residues. CDR1 and CDR2 (germline): MNHEY, SMNVEV (reference sequence). Here the CDR3 reads CASRMTGASTDTQYF. The CDR3 nucleotides are TGTGCCAGCAGAATGACAGGTGCTAGCACAGATACGCAGTATTTT.

This clone was seen more than once but under ten times. CDR3: CASSEQGIGTF. The CDR3 DNA reads as TGCGCCAGCAGCGAACAGGGGATCGGGACCTTC. The chain couples TRBV10-1 to TRBJ1-2, with TRBD1 matching 7 bases. The CDR3 runs 11 residues. The germline CDR1 and CDR2 sequences are WNHNN and SYGVQD (reference sequence). J gave up 14 bases and V 6 bases, and 9 bases lay outside the gene matches.

V is TRBV29-1 and J is TRBJ2-5; D might be TRBD1 (6 bases). The CDR3 totals 13 residues. Germline lookup yields CDR1 SQVTM and CDR2 ANQGSEA. V lost 1 base to trimming and J lost 4 bases, with 10 bases between them. The CDR3 spells CSVEALGGETQYF. CDR3 DNA sequence: TGCAGCGTTGAAGCCCTAGGGGGAGAGACCCAGTACTTC.

The chain is built from TRBV5-4 and TRBJ2-3; D gene ambiguous. The CDR3 extends over 16 amino acids. Germline V lookup: CDR1 SGHNT, CDR2 YYREEE (reference sequence). V lost 2 bases and J lost 3, with 16 bases in between. The CDR3 region has the DNA TGTGCCAGCAGCTTCGAAGAGCCCACCGCAACAGATACGCAGTATTTT. Translation gives CASSFEEPTATDTQYF.

This clone was observed a single time. The CDR3 reads CASGVGRGYTF. The CDR3 DNA follows: TGTGCCAGTGGGGTAGGGAGAGGCTACACCTTC. V usage is TRBV19 and J usage is TRBJ1-2; D remains unclear. Germline CDR1 is LNHDA and CDR2 is SQIVND (reference sequence). Trimming shortened V by 8 bases and J by 8 bases, and 12 bases separated the two germline ends. The length of the CDR3 is 11 residues.

The rearrangement joins TRBV19 to TRBJ1-6; 8 nucleotides line up with TRBD1. The trim removed 3 bases at V and 8 bases at J, leaving 6 bases unmatched. CDR1 and CDR2 from the germline V gene are LNHDA and SQIVND (reference sequence). This CDR3 region has 15 residues. Here the CDR3 reads CASSMDRARYSPLHF. The CDR3 bases are TGTGCCAGTAGTATGGACAGGGCCCGGTATTCACCCCTCCACTTT.

This chain connects TRBV15 to TRBJ2-5; D ambiguous. CDR1 and CDR2 (germline): LNHNV, YYDKDF (reference sequence). This CDR3 region has 13 residues. V was shortened by 0 bases and J by 4 bases, with 6 bases between the two germline ends. CDR3 residues: CATSRDPGETQYF. The DNA of the CDR3 is TGTGCCACCAGCAGAGATCCGGGAGAGACCCAGTACTTC. Together with reference TRBV15 and TRBJ2-5, the CDR3 gives the full variable domain: DAMVIQNPRYQVTQFGKPVTLSCSQTLNHNVMYWYQQKSSQAPKLLFHYYDKDFNNEADTPDNFQSRRPNTSFCFLDIRSPGLGDTAMYLCATSRDPGETQYFGPGTRLLVL.

V usage is TRBV4-1 and J usage is TRBJ1-3; 8 nucleotides agree with TRBD1. This CDR3 comprises 16 residues. The trim removed 0 bases at V and 5 bases at J, leaving 6 bases unmatched. The germline CDR1 and CDR2 sequences are MGHRA and YSYEKL. For the CDR3, the DNA is TGCGCCAGCAGCCAAGATTCCTCAGGGGGCAGAAACACCATATATTTT. Amino acid sequence: CASSQDSSGGRNTIYF.

This clone has more than one count but fewer than ten. V gene TRBV30 combines with J gene TRBJ2-3; no clear D gene. CDR3 length: 14 amino acids. V lost 0 bases to trimming and J lost 4 bases, with 11 bases between them. CDR1 and CDR2 (germline): GTSNPN, SVGIG (reference sequence). The CDR3 reads CAWSVYQQPDTQYF. Here the CDR3 DNA reads TGTGCCTGGAGTGTATACCAACAGCCAGATACGCAGTATTTT.

Only one count was recorded for this clone. The rearrangement uses TRBV6-1 and TRBJ1-2; D remains unclear. V lost 1 base, J lost 6 bases, and 18 bases lay in between. In germline, CDR1 is MNHNS, CDR2 SASEGT. The CDR3 length is 16 residues. The CDR3 nucleotides read TGTGCCAGCAGTGAAGGGCCCCGAGGCGCGGGAGATGGCTACACCTTC. Protein: CASSEGPRGAGDGYTF.

The CDR3 DNA is TGTGCCCCACTAAGGCAGTTAGCTAACTATGGCTACACCTTC. Encoded protein: CAPLRQLANYGYTF. The genes are TRBV2 and TRBJ1-2, with D hard to call. The CDR3 sequence is 14 residues long. The V end was cut by 11 bases, the J end by 0 bases, with 16 bases between. Per germline, CDR1 SNHLY and CDR2 FYNNEI. Complete variable domain (other parts from reference TRBV2 and TRBJ1-2): EPEVTQTPSHQVTQMGQEVILRCVPISNHLYFYWYRQILGQKVEFLVSFYNNEISEKSEIFDDQFSVERPDGSNFTLKIRSTKLEDSAMYFCAPLRQLANYGYTFGSGTRLTVV.

The chain links TRBV18 to TRBJ2-1; 7 bases map to TRBD2. This CDR3 is built from 15 residues. V dropped 3 bases and J dropped 4; count of bases not matched to a gene: 6. Germline CDR1 is KGHSH and CDR2 is LQKENI. The chain's CDR3 is CASSPASGVYNEQFF. CDR3 bases: TGTGCCAGCTCACCTGCCAGCGGGGTTTACAATGAGCAGTTCTTC.

The chain links TRBV2 to TRBJ1-2; D unclear. The germline V gene encodes CDR1 SNHLY and CDR2 FYNNEI. V was clipped by 6 bases and J by 3 bases, with 11 bases between them. The CDR3 has 13 residues. CDR3 region: CASRVGGDYGYTF. The CDR3 nucleotides read TGTGCCAGCAGGGTAGGCGGGGACTATGGCTACACCTTC.

This clone appeared once. V usage is TRBV6-4 and J usage is TRBJ2-1, with D possibly matching TRBD2 (5 bases). V shed 4 bases and J shed 2 bases, with 12 bases lying between them. Germline V lookup: CDR1 MRHNA, CDR2 SNTAGT. CDR3 length: 15 amino acids. The CDR3 DNA follows: TGTGCCAGCAGTGTAGAGGACGGGGCCTACAATGAGCAGTTCTTC. This encodes CASSVEDGAYNEQFF.

This chain uses TRBV9 with TRBJ2-1, with TRBD1 matching over 9 bases. CDR1 and CDR2 from the germline V gene are SGDLS and YYNGEE. The CDR3 runs to 15 residues. Germline trimming cut 3 bases from V and 9 bases from J; bases unmatched to any gene: 10. The CDR3 sequence: CASSGTGDVISEQFF. In DNA form, the CDR3 reads TGTGCCAGCAGCGGGACAGGGGATGTCATAAGTGAGCAGTTCTTC.

On this clone: The junction shows a germline mismatch at one end, possibly a read error. This chain connects TRBV7-9 to TRBJ1-4; D call uncertain. The germline CDR1 and CDR2 sequences are SEHNR and FQNEAQ (reference sequence). There are 15 residues in the CDR3. CDR3 region: CAGSLNPTSSEKLFF. The DNA of the CDR3 is TGTGCCGGCAGCTTAAATCCTACCTCCTCTGAAAAACTGTTTTTT.

The rearrangement uses TRBV9 and TRBJ1-2; a weak D match, TRBD1 (6 bases). This CDR3 comprises 15 residues. Germline-derived CDR1 and CDR2 are SGDLS and YYNGEE. V was pared by 0 bases and J by 4 bases, with 13 bases between. CDR3 DNA sequence: TGTGCCAGCAGCGTAGCACAGGGTTCTAGCTATGGCTACACCTTC. Translated, it gives CASSVAQGSSYGYTF.

Points on this clone: The junction departs from germline at one end; a sequencing error may be responsible. The chain uses TRBV7-9 and TRBJ2-6; perhaps TRBD1 as D (5 bases). Germline-derived CDR1 and CDR2 are SEHNR and FQNEAQ (reference sequence). The CDR3 spans 17 residues. Written as DNA, the CDR3 is TGTTCCAGCAGCTTAGACAGCTACAGCTCTGGGGCCAACGTCCTGACTTTC. Its translation: CSSSLDSYSSGANVLTF.

The chain couples TRBV5-1 to TRBJ1-3, with 7 bases fitting TRBD1. The CDR3 runs to 15 residues. The V gene end was trimmed by 4 bases and the J gene end by 0 bases; junction bases not matched to a gene: 4. The germline V gene encodes CDR1 SGHRS and CDR2 YFSETQ. The CDR3 DNA reads TGCGCCAGCAGCCCGGGACAGATCTCTGGAAACACCATATATTTT. Protein product: CASSPGQISGNTIYF.

The V call is TRBV27, the J call TRBJ1-2; 9 positions match TRBD1. Per germline, CDR1 MNHEY and CDR2 SMNVEV (reference sequence). The CDR3 covers 14 residues. V gave up 5 bases and J gave up 5 bases; unmatched junction bases: 6. The CDR3 nucleotides are TGTGCCAGCAGTGTTACAGGGGGCTGGTATGGCTACACCTTC. Protein: CASSVTGGWYGYTF.